Following are 21 T cell receptor beta chains from one sample sequenced in a study of early T cells in non-severe SARS-CoV-2 infection. From the 5' RACE reads, TCRdb called clonotypes with MiXCR, one entry per CDR3 protein. The sample lists more than 55,000 distinct CDR3 sequences, approximately 6.1% occurring once. Here the sequenced sample was whole blood, taken at baseline. These TCRs come from an adult who was a healthcare worker with PCR-confirmed SARS-CoV-2 infection or an uninfected control (not recorded which).

This clonotype came up many times. This sequence joins TRBV27 and TRBJ2-3; the D gene is possibly TRBD1 (5 bases). CDR3 length: 13 amino acids. CDR1 MNHEY and CDR2 SMNVEV come from the germline V gene (reference sequence). V was trimmed by 7 bases and J by 2 bases, leaving 10 bases between them. The CDR3 sequence is CASKGRATDTQYF. The CDR3 bases are TGTGCCAGCAAAGGCAGGGCCACAGATACGCAGTATTTT.

This clonotype has at least ten counts. The chain has TRBV7-8 and TRBJ2-1; 15 bases align to TRBD2. Germline V gene sequence: CDR1 SGHVS, CDR2 FQNEAQ. J was trimmed by 8 bases and V by 5 bases; bases with no gene match: 4. This CDR3 has 15 residues. The CDR3 bases are TGTGCCAGCAGCCGCGGGACTAGCGGGAGGTATGAGCAGTTCTTC. Translated: CASSRGTSGRYEQFF.

This clonotype was recorded at least ten times. V is TRBV7-6 and J is TRBJ2-5, with TRBD1 matching 8 bases. CDR1 and CDR2 from the germline V gene are SGHVS and FNYEAQ. The CDR3 covers 15 residues. Trimming at V came to 2 bases and at J to 3 bases, leaving 5 bases not matched to a gene. This CDR3 reads CASSLNPGGEETQYF. The CDR3 DNA sequence: TGTGCCAGCAGCTTAAACCCAGGGGGCGAAGAGACCCAGTACTTC. Full variable domain (rest looked up from reference TRBV7-6 and TRBJ2-5): GAGVSQSPRYKVTKRGQDVALRCDPISGHVSLYWYRQALGQGPEFLTYFNYEAQQDKSGLPNDRFSAERPEGSISTLTIQRTEQRDSAMYRCASSLNPGGEETQYFGPGTRLLVL.

This clonotype was seen ten or more times. The rearrangement joins TRBV30 to TRBJ2-3; D perhaps matches TRBD2 (5 bases). The length of the CDR3 is 15 residues. Germline CDR1 and CDR2: GTSNPN and SVGIG (reference sequence). Trimming stripped 1 base from V and 3 bases from J, with 14 bases between. The CDR3 coding sequence is TGTGCCTGGAGTGCCCTGGCGGGTGGTACAGATACGCAGTATTTT. Translating it yields CAWSALAGGTDTQYF. Together with reference TRBV30 and TRBJ2-3, the CDR3 gives the full variable domain: SQTIHQWPATLVQPVGSPLSLECTVEGTSNPNLYWYRQAAGRGLQLLFYSVGIGQISSEVPQNLSASRPQDRQFILSSKKLLLSDSGFYLCAWSALAGGTDTQYFGPGTRLTVL.

This clonotype occurred many times. This chain uses TRBV7-2 with TRBJ1-5, with a possible D match to TRBD1 (5 bases). This CDR3 has 16 residues. Germline CDR1 reads SGHTA; CDR2 reads FQGNSA. V lost 1 base and J 6 bases, leaving 16 bases between the germline ends. The CDR3 loop reads CASSLVAREMGQPQHF. CDR3 DNA sequence: TGTGCCAGCAGCTTAGTGGCCAGGGAAATGGGTCAGCCCCAGCATTTT.

This clonotype has at least ten counts. The rearrangement uses TRBV4-2 and TRBJ2-2, with 10 nucleotides matching TRBD2. The CDR3 sequence is 20 residues long. V was pared by 3 bases and J by 2 bases, with 15 bases of the junction left unmatched. Germline assignment: CDR1 LGHNA and CDR2 YNFKEQ. The CDR3: CASSQDHPQVAGGNTGELFF. In nucleotides, the CDR3 is TGTGCCAGCAGCCAGGACCACCCGCAAGTAGCGGGGGGAAACACCGGGGAGCTGTTTTTT.

This clonotype was seen at least ten times. V and J are TRBV3-1 and TRBJ2-3; no clear D. The V gene's germline CDR1 is LGHDT and CDR2 YNNKEL (reference sequence). Trimming shortened V by 1 base and J by 1 base, and 9 bases separated the two germline ends. This CDR3 contains 15 residues. In DNA, the CDR3 is TGTGCCAGCAGCCAAGTAGGGTACGGCACAGATACGCAGTATTTT. Encoded protein: CASSQVGYGTDTQYF.

This chain's CDR3 is CASSPNGGSTANEQFF. CDR3 coding DNA: TGTGCCAGCAGCCCGAACGGGGGGAGTACGGCCAATGAGCAGTTCTTC. The rearrangement links TRBV7-3 to TRBJ2-1; 7 bases match TRBD2. CDR3 length: 16 amino acids. The trim removed 5 bases at V and 6 bases at J, leaving 13 bases unmatched. Germline V gene sequence: CDR1 SGHTA, CDR2 FQGTGA.

The table lists this clonotype with a few counts. This chain connects TRBV28 to TRBJ2-6; a weak D match, TRBD1 (7 bases). Trimming shortened V by 5 bases and J by 4 bases, and 12 bases separated the two germline ends. Germline V lookup: CDR1 MDHEN, CDR2 SYDVKM. CDR3 length: 15 residues. DNA of the CDR3: TGTGCCAGCAGTCGGAGGGGGCGCGGGGCCAACGTCCTGACTTTC. Protein: CASSRRGRGANVLTF.

Ten or more counts support this clonotype. The V and J genes are TRBV4-3 and TRBJ2-7, with D perhaps matching TRBD2 (7 bases). V lost 0 bases and J 2 bases, leaving 17 bases between the germline ends. Germline-derived CDR1 and CDR2 are LGHNA and YSLEER. This CDR3 contains 17 residues. The DNA for the CDR3 is TGCGCCAGCAGCCAAGATAGGCCAACAGGGAGGGCCTACGAGCAGTACTTC. It translates to CASSQDRPTGRAYEQYF.

This clonotype was counted ten times or more. V usage is TRBV19 and J usage is TRBJ1-2, with a weak D call TRBD1 (6 bases). The germline V and J ends were trimmed by 10 bases and 4 bases, with 13 bases remaining between them. The CDR3 has 12 residues. Germline V lookup: CDR1 LNHDA, CDR2 SQIVND (reference sequence). As DNA, the CDR3 is TGTGCCAACCACAGGGTAATCTATGGCTACACCTTC. This encodes CANHRVIYGYTF.

With respect to this clonotype: A single base separates this from a much larger clone, so it may be a read error. This chain joins TRBV28 and TRBJ2-2; D possibly uses TRBD1 or TRBD2 (5 bases each). The CDR3 totals 15 residues. In germline, CDR1 is MDHEN, CDR2 SYDVKM. The DNA of the CDR3 is TGTGCCAGCAGTCCGTCAGCAGTCGGGACCGGGGCGCTGTTTTTT. Its translation is CASSPSAVGTGALFF.

This clonotype was counted ten times or more. V gene TRBV6-1 combines with J gene TRBJ2-7; TRBD1 matches at 9 bases. The CDR3 has 15 amino acids. Germline V gene data show CDR1 as MNHNS and CDR2 as SASEGT. Trimming at V came to 4 bases and at J to 3 bases, leaving 7 bases not matched to a gene. This CDR3 is CASSARRDRDYEQYF. The CDR3 nucleotides read TGTGCCAGCAGTGCCCGTCGGGACAGGGACTACGAGCAGTACTTC.

This clonotype was seen at least ten times. This chain uses TRBV7-2 with TRBJ2-7; the match to TRBD2 covers 10 bases. The CDR3 is made up of 19 amino acids. Germline V lookup: CDR1 SGHTA, CDR2 FQGNSA. V lost 2 bases, J lost 2 bases, and 15 bases stayed unmatched. The CDR3 sequence is CASSLRGLAGEGATYEQYF. CDR3 in DNA: TGTGCCAGCAGCTTAAGAGGTCTAGCGGGAGAGGGGGCCACCTACGAGCAGTACTTC.

This clonotype was recorded many times. CDR3 loop: CASQAFAGQGAQWGTDTQYF. CDR3 nucleotide sequence: TGTGCCAGCCAAGCTTTTGCTGGACAGGGGGCGCAGTGGGGTACAGATACGCAGTATTTT. The chain uses TRBV7-2 and TRBJ2-3, with 11 bases identical to TRBD1. The CDR3 is 20 amino acids. Germline V gene sequence: CDR1 SGHTA, CDR2 FQGNSA. With V trimmed by 8 bases and J by 3 bases, 22 bases remained unmatched.

This clonotype was detected many times. The genes are TRBV28 and TRBJ2-5; TRBD2 agrees at 11 bases. Germline values: CDR1 MDHEN, CDR2 SYDVKM. This CDR3 is built from 13 residues. The J segment lost 6 bases and the V segment lost 9 bases, leaving 6 bases of the junction unmatched. CDR3 nucleotides: TGTGCCAGTATACTAGCGGGGGCAAAGACCCAGTACTTC. This sequence encodes CASILAGAKTQYF.

This clonotype occurred many times. This chain connects TRBV29-1 to TRBJ1-2; 7 nucleotides match TRBD1. V was pared by 6 bases and J by 0 bases, with 7 bases of the junction left unmatched. The CDR3 is made up of 14 amino acids. The V gene's germline CDR1 is SQVTM and CDR2 ANQGSEA. The chain's CDR3 is CSVASTGSNYGYTF. DNA for the CDR3: TGCAGCGTCGCTTCGACAGGGTCTAACTATGGCTACACCTTC. The complete variable domain, with remaining parts taken from reference TRBV29-1 and TRBJ1-2, reads SAVISQKPSRDICQRGTSLTIQCQVDSQVTMMFWYRQQPGQSLTLIATANQGSEATYESGFVIDKFPISRPNLTFSTLTVSNMSPEDSSIYLCSVASTGSNYGYTFGSGTRLTVV.

This clonotype has more than one count but fewer than ten. CDR3 loop: CASRLRGTGLAGSPYEQYF. The CDR3 bases are TGTGCCAGCAGGCTACGCGGGACGGGACTAGCGGGAAGCCCCTACGAGCAGTACTTC. The chain carries TRBV6-1 and TRBJ2-7; the match to TRBD2 covers 13 bases. The ends lost 6 bases at V and 2 bases at J; junction bases unmatched: 16. Germline V gene sequence: CDR1 MNHNS, CDR2 SASEGT. This CDR3 region has 19 residues.

Many counts were recorded for this clonotype. V gene TRBV6-5 combines with J gene TRBJ2-3; tentative D call: TRBD1 (6 bases). Germline V gene data show CDR1 as MNHEY and CDR2 as SVGAGI. Trimming took off 5 bases at V and 8 bases at J, with 17 bases between the two ends. The CDR3 totals 14 residues. In DNA form, the CDR3 reads TGTGCCAGCAGTGGCAACAGGGCCCTGGGTACGCAGTATTTT. As protein: CASSGNRALGTQYF.

This clonotype was detected many times. The J gene is TRBJ2-5, the V gene TRBV5-1, with D possibly being TRBD1 or TRBD2 (6 bases each). Per germline, CDR1 SGHRS and CDR2 YFSETQ. The CDR3 runs 15 residues. V lost 4 bases, J lost 0 bases, and 13 bases lay in between. CDR3 in DNA: TGCGCCAGCAGCGAAGGGGGGTTATACCAAGAGACCCAGTACTTC. Its protein is CASSEGGLYQETQYF.

This clonotype was seen many times. The V call is TRBV28, the J call TRBJ2-7; the D gene is possibly TRBD2 (6 bases). Germline CDR1 MDHEN, CDR2 SYDVKM. V lost 6 bases and J lost 0, with 12 bases in between. The CDR3 sequence is 14 residues long. In DNA, the CDR3 is TGTGCCAGCAGCAACCCGGGACTCTCCTACGAGCAGTACTTC. This translates into CASSNPGLSYEQYF.